The 20 T cell receptor beta chains below were found in one sample sequenced in a study of CD8+ T cells in alopecia areata. Extracted RNA was reverse transcribed, and the resulting cDNA served as sequencing template. TCRdb's copy holds only in-frame clones and misses some; the assay was immunoSEQ multiplex PCR. The data show about 110,000 clones, with 50% to 70% seen just once and 20% to 25% held by the top ten. The sequenced sample consisted of NKG2D-low CD8+ T cells sorted from blood. Every receptor here comes from a human donor with alopecia areata.

V usage is TRBV29-1 and J usage is TRBJ1-2, with unresolved D. Trimming left V 5 bases short and J 2 bases short, with 6 bases between. The CDR3 loop spans 11 amino acids. Looked up from germline, CDR1 is SQVTM and CDR2 is ANQGSEA. CDR3 residues: CSVPANYGYTF. The DNA of the CDR3 is TGCAGCGTTCCAGCGAACTATGGCTACACCTTC.

This chain links TRBV19 with TRBJ1-5, with D uncertain. The V end lost 1 base, the J end lost 1 base, and 5 bases lay between the germline ends. The CDR3 loop spans 14 amino acids. Germline lookup yields CDR1 LNHDA and CDR2 SQIVND (reference sequence). CDR3 DNA: TGTGCCAGTAGTATAGGGGTGAGCAATCAGCCCCAGCATTTT. Its translation is CASSIGVSNQPQHF.

V gene TRBV9 combines with J gene TRBJ2-3; D gene unclear. This CDR3 contains 13 residues. The germline V and J ends were trimmed by 0 bases and 6 bases, with 8 bases remaining between them. Per germline, CDR1 SGDLS and CDR2 YYNGEE. CDR3 coding DNA: TGTGCCAGCAGCGTAGACCGGTCCGATACGCAGTATTTT. Protein: CASSVDRSDTQYF.

The genes are TRBV29-1 and TRBJ1-2; 11 bases are a match to TRBD1. The V gene's germline CDR1 is SQVTM and CDR2 ANQGSEA. The CDR3 runs 17 residues. V gave up 0 bases and J gave up 3 bases; unmatched junction bases: 9. CDR3 DNA sequence: TGCAGCGTTGAAGAAAGGATCGGGACAGGGGGTTACTATGGCTACACCTTC. This translates into CSVEERIGTGGYYGYTF.

The CDR3 DNA is TGTGCCAGCAGCTTCGGGCGGACCGGGGATACGCAGTATTTT. Protein sequence: CASSFGRTGDTQYF. The rearrangement links TRBV5-4 to TRBJ2-3; D gene uncertain. Germline V gene sequence: CDR1 SGHNT, CDR2 YYREEE (reference sequence). This CDR3 comprises 14 residues. V dropped 2 bases and J dropped 6 bases, with 13 bases sitting between them.

The rearrangement uses TRBV9 and TRBJ2-5; possible D gene TRBD2, 5 bases. Germline CDR1 reads SGDLS; CDR2 reads YYNGEE. V lost 3 bases, J lost 4 bases, and 13 bases lay in between. This CDR3 is built from 14 residues. The CDR3 DNA reads TGTGCCAGCAGCGCCATGGGGAGCGGAGAGACCCAGTACTTC. This sequence encodes CASSAMGSGETQYF.

V and J are TRBV19 and TRBJ1-2; 8 bases are shared with TRBD1. Germline V gene lookup returns CDR1 LNHDA and CDR2 SQIVND (reference sequence). This CDR3 comprises 15 residues. With 2 bases clipped from V and 4 bases from J, the junction kept 6 bases outside the gene matches. In DNA form, the CDR3 reads TGTGCCAGTAGTATACTCCCCGGGACAGGCTATGGCTACACCTTC. Translated: CASSILPGTGYGYTF.

The chain employs TRBV15 and TRBJ2-1, with 8 nucleotides matching TRBD2. The CDR3 covers 17 residues. The V gene end was trimmed by 4 bases and the J gene end by 3 bases; junction bases not matched to a gene: 11. Germline loops: CDR1 LNHNV, CDR2 YYDKDF (reference sequence). The CDR3 sequence is CATSKSGLGTSYNEQFF. The CDR3 nucleotides are TGTGCCACCAGCAAAAGCGGTCTCGGGACTAGCTACAATGAGCAGTTCTTC.

This clone was seen once. The V call is TRBV5-6, the J call TRBJ2-1, with D unresolved. V was clipped by 6 bases and J by 4 bases, with 11 bases between them. Germline-derived CDR1 and CDR2 are SGHDT and YYEEEE. CDR3 length: 13 residues. CDR3 DNA sequence: TGTGCCAGCACCTCCTACCAGTACAATGAGCAGTTCTTC. Translation: CASTSYQYNEQFF.

The genes are TRBV27 and TRBJ2-7; the match to TRBD1 covers 10 bases. V shed 4 bases and J 6 bases; nucleotides not matched to a gene: 0. The V gene's germline CDR1 is MNHEY and CDR2 SMNVEV (reference sequence). The length of the CDR3 is 12 residues. In nucleotides, the CDR3 is TGTGCCAGCAGTTGGACAGGGGGCGAGCAGTACTTC. Encoded protein: CASSWTGGEQYF.

There are a few counts of this clone. The rearrangement joins TRBV4-1 to TRBJ2-7; TRBD1 is a possible D gene (5 bases). Germline V gives CDR1 MGHRA, CDR2 YSYEKL. The CDR3 consists of 14 residues. V was trimmed by 4 bases and J by 1 base, leaving 11 bases between them. Here the CDR3 reads CASSLRQSSYEQYF. The CDR3 region has the DNA TGCGCCAGCAGCCTTCGACAGAGTTCCTACGAGCAGTACTTC.

The genes are TRBV7-2 and TRBJ1-1, with D unclear. Germline V gene lookup returns CDR1 SGHTA and CDR2 FQGNSA. The V and J ends lost 0 bases and 5 bases respectively, with 13 bases between them. The CDR3 contains 15 residues. The CDR3 nucleotides are TGTGCCAGCAGCTTAGCTGGCCCCGTATTGACTGAAGCTTTCTTT. Amino acids: CASSLAGPVLTEAFF.

The gene calls are TRBV29-1 and TRBJ2-1; no reliable D call. CDR1 and CDR2 from the germline V gene are SQVTM and ANQGSEA. This CDR3 contains 12 residues. The ends were cut back, 0 bases at V and 7 bases at J, with 7 bases in the middle. CDR3 residues: CSVEDRRNEQFF. DNA for the CDR3: TGCAGCGTTGAAGACAGAAGAAATGAGCAGTTCTTC.

The chain couples TRBV29-1 to TRBJ2-5, with a tentative D call TRBD2 (6 bases). Germline assignment: CDR1 SQVTM and CDR2 ANQGSEA. The V gene lost 3 bases and the J gene lost 9 bases, with 26 bases spanning the gap. The CDR3 has 16 residues. CDR3 protein: CSVEDYRTIDFRAQYF. The CDR3 DNA reads as TGCAGCGTTGAGGACTACCGGACTATAGATTTCAGGGCCCAGTACTTC.

V is TRBV29-1 and J is TRBJ1-1; D is ambiguous. CDR1 SQVTM and CDR2 ANQGSEA come from the germline V gene. The CDR3 spans 8 residues. Trimming left V 2 bases short and J 9 bases short, with 1 base between. The CDR3 bases are TGCAGCGTTGAAAAAGCTTTCTTT. It translates to CSVEKAFF.

The count of this clone is one. This chain uses TRBV23-1 with TRBJ2-7; 7 bases are a match to TRBD1. TRBV23-1 is marked as an open reading frame, function uncertain. The V and J ends lost 11 bases and 3 bases, in that order; junction bases with no gene match: 34. This CDR3 region has 21 residues. As DNA, the CDR3 is TGCGCCGGAGATTATCCGAGTTGGGACAGCGGAAATACCAAAAAAATCTACGAGCAGTACTTC. Translated, it gives CAGDYPSWDSGNTKKIYEQYF.

This clone was detected a few times. The gene calls are TRBV29-1 and TRBJ1-3; D gene ambiguous. The germline gives CDR1 SQVTM, CDR2 ANQGSEA. Trimming stripped 0 bases from V and 2 bases from J, with 2 bases between. The CDR3 runs 12 residues. In DNA, the CDR3 is TGCAGCGTTGAAGATCCTGGAAACACCATATATTTT. Protein product: CSVEDPGNTIYF.

The chain is built from TRBV29-1 and TRBJ1-2, with 8 bases identical to TRBD1. Trimming took 5 bases from V and 4 from J; bases not matched to a gene: 12. CDR3 length equals 15 residues. Germline assignment: CDR1 SQVTM and CDR2 ANQGSEA. CDR3 nucleotides: TGCAGCGTTCAAACAGGGGGGGCCGGCGGCTATGGCTACACCTTC. This encodes CSVQTGGAGGYGYTF. Filled out from reference TRBV29-1 and TRBJ1-2, the complete variable domain reads SAVISQKPSRDICQRGTSLTIQCQVDSQVTMMFWYRQQPGQSLTLIATANQGSEATYESGFVIDKFPISRPNLTFSTLTVSNMSPEDSSIYLCSVQTGGAGGYGYTFGSGTRLTVV.

This chain uses TRBV5-6 with TRBJ1-5; the D gene is possibly TRBD1 (6 bases). The V gene's germline CDR1 is SGHDT and CDR2 YYEEEE. The CDR3 is made up of 13 amino acids. V was trimmed by 3 bases and J by 6 bases, leaving 10 bases between them. In DNA form, the CDR3 reads TGTGCCAGCAGCTCGGGCAGGGGTCAGCCCCAGCATTTT. Translated: CASSSGRGQPQHF.

V usage is TRBV19 and J usage is TRBJ2-5; 7 nucleotides match TRBD1. Germline V gene lookup returns CDR1 LNHDA and CDR2 SQIVND (reference sequence). This CDR3 has 15 residues. Losses at the gene ends were 4 bases for V and 5 bases for J; bases not matched to a gene: 10. The CDR3 here is CASSKGGLVGETQYF. The CDR3 nucleotides read TGTGCCAGTAGTAAAGGGGGCTTAGTTGGGGAGACCCAGTACTTC.